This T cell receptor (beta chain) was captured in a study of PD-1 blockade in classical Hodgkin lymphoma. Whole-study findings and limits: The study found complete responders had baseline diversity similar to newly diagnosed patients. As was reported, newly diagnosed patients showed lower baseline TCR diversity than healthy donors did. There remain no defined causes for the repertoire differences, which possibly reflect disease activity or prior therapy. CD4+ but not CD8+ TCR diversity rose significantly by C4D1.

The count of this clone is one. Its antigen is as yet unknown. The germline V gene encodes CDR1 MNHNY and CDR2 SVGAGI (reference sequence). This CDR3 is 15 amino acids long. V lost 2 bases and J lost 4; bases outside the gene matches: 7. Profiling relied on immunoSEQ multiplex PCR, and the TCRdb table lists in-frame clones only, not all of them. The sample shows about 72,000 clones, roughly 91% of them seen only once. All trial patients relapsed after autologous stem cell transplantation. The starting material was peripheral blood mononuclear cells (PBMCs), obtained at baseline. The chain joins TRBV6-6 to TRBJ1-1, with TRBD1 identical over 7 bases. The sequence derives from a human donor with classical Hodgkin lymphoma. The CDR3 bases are TGTGCCAGCAGTTACAACGAGGGGGCTACCACTGAAGCTTTCTTT. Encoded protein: CASSYNEGATTEAFF.